Following are 32 T cell receptor beta chains from one sample sequenced in a study of T cells in Graves' hyperthyroidism and ophthalmopathy (dated by TCRdb to the late 2010s). Libraries were prepared through multiplex PCR. TCRdb shows the sequencer as Illumina HiSeq 2000. The TCR beta CDR3 regions were amplified from the RNA transcripts. The first round of RT-PCR for the TCR CDR3 was performed with the HTBI primer set and the Qiagen OneStep RT-PCR kit. TCRdb ran its own pipeline on the public reads, namely fastp trimming at Q25 and MiXCR clone calling, and kept in-frame beta chains. CDR3 protein sequences are deduplicated, and each keeps its most common genes and DNA. The sample has more than 550,000 distinct CDR3 sequences on record, around 16% of them singletons. Jointly, the top ten make up roughly 16% of the sample. The specimen sequenced was blood. These receptors originate from a man over 45 with Graves' hyperthyroidism.

This clonotype has a count of ten or more. The chain uses TRBV30 and TRBJ1-1; D uncertain. CDR1 is GTSNPN, CDR2 SVGIG, per germline (reference sequence). V lost 5 bases and J 1 base, leaving 8 bases between the germline ends. The CDR3 loop spans 12 amino acids. In DNA form, the CDR3 reads TGTGCCTGGTTTCGGGAGAACACTGAAGCTTTCTTT. Its protein is CAWFRENTEAFF.

In this sample, this clonotype turned up a few times. The chain uses TRBV30 and TRBJ2-1; D unclear. This CDR3 contains 16 residues. Germline V gene lookup returns CDR1 GTSNPN and CDR2 SVGIG (reference sequence). The V end was cut by 0 bases, the J end by 5 bases, with 17 bases between. The CDR3 loop is CAWSVHVIDVNNEQFF. In DNA form, the CDR3 reads TGTGCCTGGAGTGTACACGTGATTGATGTTAACAATGAGCAGTTCTTC.

This clonotype was seen at least ten times. This rearrangement joins TRBV28 to TRBJ2-1, with 10 bases lining up with TRBD2. With V trimmed by 8 bases and J by 9 bases, 10 bases remained unmatched. The CDR3 extends over 14 amino acids. Germline CDR1 reads MDHEN; CDR2 reads SYDVKM. CDR3 region: CASASGLAIPEQFF. The CDR3 bases are TGTGCCAGCGCTTCGGGACTAGCGATTCCTGAGCAGTTCTTC.

V usage is TRBV7-9 and J usage is TRBJ1-3; 8 nucleotides line up with TRBD1. CDR3 length: 20 amino acids. With V trimmed by 2 bases and J by 4 bases, 19 bases remained unmatched. The germline CDR1 and CDR2 sequences are SEHNR and FQNEAQ (reference sequence). In DNA form, the CDR3 reads TGTGCCAGCAGCTTATGGCCCCGGACAGGGTCGTTTGTGGGAGGAAACACCATATATTTT. This translates into CASSLWPRTGSFVGGNTIYF. Full variable domain (missing parts from reference TRBV7-9 and TRBJ1-3): DTGVSQNPRHKITKRGQNVTFRCDPISEHNRLYWYRQTLGQGPEFLTYFQNEAQLEKSRLLSDRFSAERPKGSFSTLEIQRTEQGDSAMYLCASSLWPRTGSFVGGNTIYFGEGSWLTVV.

Ten or more counts support this clonotype. The chain is built from TRBV7-3 and TRBJ2-3; tentatively, D is TRBD1 or TRBD2 (5 bases each). Trimming took 0 bases from V and 4 from J, leaving 11 bases between them. Per germline, CDR1 SGHTA and CDR2 FQGTGA. The CDR3 is made up of 15 amino acids. The CDR3 nucleotides read TGTGCCAGCAGCTTAACTACGGGGCGGTCAGATACGCAGTATTTT. Translation: CASSLTTGRSDTQYF.

This chain connects TRBV27 to TRBJ2-2, with unresolved D. The V end was cut by 0 bases, the J end by 5 bases, with 10 bases between. The CDR3 is made up of 15 amino acids. Germline loops: CDR1 MNHEY, CDR2 SMNVEV (reference sequence). In DNA form, the CDR3 reads TGTGCCAGCAGTTTATCCAACCCACAGACCGGGGAGCTGTTTTTT. It is translated as CASSLSNPQTGELFF.

About this clonotype itself: One end of the junction fails to match germline, which may point to a read error. J is TRBJ2-1 and V is TRBV19; TRBD2 aligns across 10 bases. This CDR3 region has 17 residues. Germline-derived CDR1 and CDR2 are LNHDA and SQIVND (reference sequence). CDR3 in DNA: TGTGCCAGTAGTATAGATTCTAGCGGGAGCTCCTACAATGAGCAGCTCTTC. This encodes CASSIDSSGSSYNEQLF. The complete variable domain, with remaining parts taken from reference TRBV19 and TRBJ2-1, reads DGGITQSPKYLFRKEGQNVTLSCEQNLNHDAMYWYRQDPGQGLRLIYYSQIVNDFQKGDIAEGYSVSREKKESFPLTVTSAQKNPTAFYLCASSIDSSGSSYNEQLFGPGTRLTVL.

The chain joins TRBV6-1 to TRBJ2-3; 11 bases are shared with TRBD2. J gave up 6 bases and V 0 bases, and 11 bases lay outside the gene matches. The CDR3 consists of 18 residues. Germline CDR1 reads MNHNS; CDR2 reads SASEGT. The DNA of the CDR3 is TGTGCCAGCAGTGAAGCGAAAACTAGCGGGAGAAATTGGGATACGCAGTATTTT. Encoded protein: CASSEAKTSGRNWDTQYF.

Ten or more counts support this clonotype. The chain employs TRBV9 and TRBJ2-2; possibly TRBD1 for D (6 bases). V was shortened by 0 bases and J by 6 bases, with 15 bases between the two germline ends. Germline CDR1 and CDR2: SGDLS and YYNGEE. This CDR3 is 16 amino acids long. CDR3 sequence reads: CASSVVRTGFPGELFF. CDR3 bases: TGTGCCAGCAGCGTAGTAAGAACAGGGTTCCCCGGGGAGCTGTTTTTT.

In this sample, this clonotype turned up a few times. The rearrangement joins TRBV24-1 to TRBJ2-1, with 10 bases identical to TRBD2. Germline-derived CDR1 and CDR2 are KGHDR and SFDVKD. This CDR3 has 17 amino acids. The J segment lost 7 bases and the V segment lost 4 bases, leaving 12 bases of the junction unmatched. CDR3 DNA sequence: TGTGCCACCAGTGACCCGGCCCCTAGCGGGAGTGGTAATGAGCAGTTCTTC. Its translation: CATSDPAPSGSGNEQFF.

The chain has TRBV19 and TRBJ1-1; D is perhaps TRBD1 (5 bases). Germline V CDR1 and CDR2: LNHDA, SQIVND (reference sequence). CDR3 size: 15 residues. Trimming stripped 6 bases from V and 4 bases from J, with 18 bases between. The CDR3 protein is CASSTSGALSTEAFF. In nucleotides, the CDR3 is TGTGCCAGTAGCACCAGCGGGGCGCTGTCCACTGAAGCTTTCTTT.

This clonotype was picked up many times. This rearrangement joins TRBV7-9 to TRBJ1-3; unclear D gene. V was cut by 4 bases and J by 4 bases, with 11 bases left in between. This CDR3 comprises 14 residues. Germline V gene data show CDR1 as SEHNR and CDR2 as FQNEAQ (reference sequence). As DNA, the CDR3 is TGTGCCAGCAGCTGGGCAATTCTCGGAAACACCATATATTTT. Protein: CASSWAILGNTIYF.

The CDR3 DNA is TGTGCCAGCAGTTTAGGATTGAGCCCCACCGGGGAGCTGTTTTTT. As protein: CASSLGLSPTGELFF. The chain couples TRBV27 to TRBJ2-2; no clear D gene. The CDR3 extends over 15 amino acids. Germline CDR1 reads MNHEY; CDR2 reads SMNVEV (reference sequence). V was cut by 2 bases and J by 4 bases, with 11 bases left in between.

The gene calls are TRBV20-1 and TRBJ2-7, with TRBD2 identical over 7 bases. J was trimmed by 3 bases and V by 0 bases; bases with no gene match: 8. The CDR3 has 15 amino acids. In germline, CDR1 is DFQATT, CDR2 SNEGSKA (reference sequence). The CDR3 coding sequence is TGCAGTGCTAGAGATGATTTTGGCGGGGGCTACGAGCAGTACTTC. Translated: CSARDDFGGGYEQYF.

This clonotype was counted ten times or more. The chain is built from TRBV7-9 and TRBJ1-2, with D possibly being TRBD1 (5 bases). V was clipped by 5 bases and J by 3 bases, with 10 bases between them. The CDR3 has 13 residues. From germline, CDR1 is SEHNR and CDR2 FQNEAQ (reference sequence). CDR3 amino acids: CASSTQTDYGYTF. The CDR3 coding sequence is TGTGCCAGCAGCACACAGACAGACTATGGCTACACCTTC.

This chain uses TRBV12-3 or TRBV12-4 with TRBJ2-5, with TRBD1 as a possible D gene (5 bases). V dropped 3 bases and J dropped 5 bases, with 13 bases sitting between them. The CDR3 has 14 amino acids. This CDR3 is CASSFGAVGETQYF. The CDR3 DNA sequence: TGTGCCAGCAGTTTTGGGGCCGTGGGGGAGACCCAGTACTTC.

This chain connects TRBV2 to TRBJ1-1; no definite D call. There are 12 residues in the CDR3. V was shortened by 6 bases and J by 6 bases, with 11 bases between the two germline ends. The germline V gene encodes CDR1 SNHLY and CDR2 FYNNEI. This CDR3 is CASRINRAEAFF. Here the CDR3 DNA reads TGTGCCAGCAGGATAAATCGCGCTGAAGCTTTCTTT.

This clonotype was picked up many times. The chain carries TRBV20-1 and TRBJ2-1; tentatively, D is TRBD1 (6 bases). V lost 3 bases, J lost 4 bases, and 10 bases lay in between. The germline V gene encodes CDR1 DFQATT and CDR2 SNEGSKA (reference sequence). This CDR3 is built from 13 residues. The DNA for the CDR3 is TGCAGTGCTAGCAGGGGACGGTACAATGAGCAGTTCTTC. Its protein product is CSASRGRYNEQFF.

The chain links TRBV20-1 to TRBJ2-7; TRBD1 might be the D (6 bases). In germline, CDR1 is DFQATT, CDR2 SNEGSKA (reference sequence). Trimming cost V 1 base and J 5 bases, with 21 bases left between them. The CDR3 is 16 amino acids. CDR3 sequence: CSARGYSPDRFDEQYF. The CDR3 nucleotides are TGCAGTGCTAGAGGGTATTCTCCAGACAGGTTCGACGAGCAGTACTTC.

This rearrangement joins TRBV3-1 to TRBJ2-3; D remains ambiguous. V lost 0 bases and J 5 bases, leaving 12 bases between the germline ends. The CDR3 is 15 residues long. Germline V gene sequence: CDR1 LGHDT, CDR2 YNNKEL (reference sequence). The CDR3 sequence: CASSQDHPGRDTQYF. As DNA, the CDR3 is TGTGCCAGCAGCCAAGATCACCCTGGCAGAGATACGCAGTATTTT.

The chain recombines TRBV29-1 with TRBJ2-7; D may be TRBD2 (6 bases). Germline V gene sequence: CDR1 SQVTM, CDR2 ANQGSEA. The germline V and J ends were trimmed by 3 bases and 2 bases, with 17 bases remaining between them. The CDR3 totals 15 residues. CDR3 DNA sequence: TGCAGCGTTGAGAGTCGACGCGGCGGGACCTACGAGCAGTACTTC. This encodes CSVESRRGGTYEQYF.

The chain joins TRBV20-1 to TRBJ2-7; maybe TRBD2 (6 bases). CDR1 and CDR2 (germline): DFQATT, SNEGSKA (reference sequence). V lost 0 bases and J lost 3, with 15 bases in between. CDR3 length equals 15 residues. For the CDR3, the DNA is TGCAGTGCTAGAGATGTAGGCACGGACTACTACGAGCAGTACTTC. Translated, it gives CSARDVGTDYYEQYF.

The CDR3 DNA reads as TGTGCCAGCAGTCCTAGCGGGAGGGCCGAGGGGAACGATGAGCAGTTCTTC. Its translation: CASSPSGRAEGNDEQFF. The chain has TRBV12-3 or TRBV12-4 and TRBJ2-1; 12 bases agree with TRBD2. This CDR3 has 17 amino acids. Trimming removed 5 bases from V and 8 bases from J; junction bases left unmatched: 13.

In its sample, this clonotype was seen once. The rearrangement uses TRBV28 and TRBJ1-4; 8 bases are a match to TRBD1. The CDR3 is 14 residues long. V was clipped by 6 bases and J by 7 bases; unmatched bases: 7. CDR1 and CDR2 (germline): MDHEN, SYDVKM. The CDR3 bases are TGTGCCAGCAGCCCGGACAGGGCGAGTGAAAAACTGTTTTTT. Translation: CASSPDRASEKLFF.

The chain has TRBV19 and TRBJ1-5; 8 nucleotides line up with TRBD1. Germline trimming cut 5 bases from V and 0 bases from J; bases unmatched to any gene: 15. The CDR3 sequence is 19 residues long. From germline, CDR1 is LNHDA and CDR2 SQIVND (reference sequence). The CDR3 reads CASSEALGTGGYSNQPQHF. The CDR3 coding sequence is TGTGCCAGTAGTGAAGCTCTAGGGACAGGAGGATATAGCAATCAGCCCCAGCATTTT.

The chain employs TRBV5-1 and TRBJ2-3, with 15 bases identical to TRBD2. This CDR3 region has 16 residues. The germline gives CDR1 SGHRS, CDR2 YFSETQ. V shed 4 bases, J shed 5 bases, and the junction held 5 bases outside the gene matches. CDR3 residues: CASSQGLAGGKDTQYF. In DNA form, the CDR3 reads TGCGCCAGCAGCCAGGGACTAGCGGGAGGAAAAGATACGCAGTATTTT.

At least ten counts were recorded for this clonotype. V gene TRBV7-8 combines with J gene TRBJ2-3; a possible D gene is TRBD1 (6 bases). The CDR3 has 18 residues. CDR1 is SGHVS, CDR2 FQNEAQ, per germline. V lost 1 base and J 2 bases, leaving 19 bases between the germline ends. This CDR3 is CASSLVGPTGTHTDTQYF. The CDR3 DNA reads TGTGCCAGCAGCTTAGTAGGGCCCACGGGGACACACACAGATACGCAGTATTTT.

A note on this clonotype: A much larger clone differs from this one at a single base, so this may be a read error. The chain links TRBV19 to TRBJ2-2; D may be TRBD1 (6 bases). The assigned J gene may be wrong: the sequence end matches TRBJ1-1 better. There are 14 residues in the CDR3. CDR1 is LNHDA and CDR2 is SQIVND in the germline V gene (reference sequence). The CDR3 coding sequence is TGTGCCAGTAGCCTGAGAGGGGGGAACACTGGAGCTTTCTTT. Encoded protein: CASSLRGGNTGAFF.

In this sample, this clonotype turned up many times. J is TRBJ2-7 and V is TRBV12-3 or TRBV12-4; TRBD2 agrees at 14 bases. This CDR3 region has 14 residues. V gave up 5 bases and J gave up 6 bases; unmatched junction bases: 3. The CDR3 bases are TGTGCCAGCAGTGGGACTAGCGGGAGACCCGAGCAGTACTTC. Residues: CASSGTSGRPEQYF.

In its sample, this clonotype was seen a few times. V usage is TRBV20-1 and J usage is TRBJ1-5, with D possibly matching TRBD1 (5 bases). Trimming pared 6 bases from V and 2 bases from J, leaving 11 bases between. This CDR3 has 13 residues. CDR1 DFQATT and CDR2 SNEGSKA come from the germline V gene (reference sequence). The CDR3 nucleotides are TGCAGTGCGTCATCAGGGCGCAATCAGCCCCAGCATTTT. Translation: CSASSGRNQPQHF.

This clonotype appeared many times. This chain uses TRBV28 with TRBJ2-5, with 7 bases that match TRBD1. CDR3 length: 13 amino acids. Germline V lookup: CDR1 MDHEN, CDR2 SYDVKM. Trimming removed 3 bases from V and 5 bases from J; junction bases left unmatched: 3. CDR3 sequence reads: CASSFLQGETQYF. The DNA of the CDR3 is TGTGCCAGCAGTTTCTTACAGGGGGAGACCCAGTACTTC.

CDR3 bases: TGTGCCAGCAGCCATTTAAGTCGGGACCGATACAATGAGCAGTTCTTC. This codes for CASSHLSRDRYNEQFF. V gene TRBV3-1 combines with J gene TRBJ2-1, with D possibly being TRBD1 or TRBD2 (5 bases each). Germline loops: CDR1 LGHDT, CDR2 YNNKEL (reference sequence). There are 16 residues in the CDR3. Trimming stripped 3 bases from V and 4 bases from J, with 16 bases between.